Presented here are 2 T cell receptor beta chains from one specimen sequenced in a study of T cell responses to AZD1222 COVID-19 vaccine. Profiled with immunoSEQ multiplex PCR; TCRdb holds only in-frame clones, not every one. The sample has some 100,000 clones; 88% are singletons. Source: peripheral blood, taken on day 0 of MenACWY control vaccination. The receptors stem from an adult in good health.

The rearrangement joins TRBV25-1 to TRBJ1-6; D is unclear. CDR1 and CDR2 (germline): MGHDK, SYGVNS. Trimming stripped 5 bases from V and 8 bases from J, with 16 bases between. This CDR3 contains 15 residues. The CDR3 spells CASSRSYGEDSPLHF. The DNA of the CDR3 is TGTGCCAGCAGTCGCAGTTACGGTGAGGATTCACCCCTCCACTTT. Supplemented by reference TRBV25-1 and TRBJ1-6, the full variable domain reads EADIYQTPRYLVIGTGKKITLECSQTMGHDKMYWYQQDPGMELHLIHYSYGVNSTEKGDLSSESTVSRIRTEHFPLTLESARPSHTSQYLCASSRSYGEDSPLHFGNGTRLTVT.

This clone was seen more than once but under ten times. The rearrangement uses TRBV7-3 and TRBJ2-1; D remains unclear. V was clipped by 1 base and J by 3 bases, with 19 bases between them. The CDR3 runs to 18 residues. CDR1 is SGHTA, CDR2 FQGTGA, per germline. CDR3 nucleotide sequence: TGTGCCAGCAGCTTAAGGGCTGGACCCTCTCCTATCTACAATGAGCAGTTCTTC. This translates into CASSLRAGPSPIYNEQFF.